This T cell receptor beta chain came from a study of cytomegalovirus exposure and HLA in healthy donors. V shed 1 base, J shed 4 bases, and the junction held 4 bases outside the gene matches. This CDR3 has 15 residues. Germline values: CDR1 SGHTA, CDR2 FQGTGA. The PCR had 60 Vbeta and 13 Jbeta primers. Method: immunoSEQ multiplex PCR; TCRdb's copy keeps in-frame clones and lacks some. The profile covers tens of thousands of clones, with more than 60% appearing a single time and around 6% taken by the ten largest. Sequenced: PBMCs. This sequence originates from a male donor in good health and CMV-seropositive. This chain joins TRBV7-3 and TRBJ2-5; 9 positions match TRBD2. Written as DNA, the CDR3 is TGTGCCAGCAGCTTAATGGGACTAGCTGCAGAGACCCAGTACTTC. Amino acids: CASSLMGLAAETQYF. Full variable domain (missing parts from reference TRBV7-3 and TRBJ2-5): GAGVSQTPSNKVTEKGKYVELRCDPISGHTALYWYRQSLGQGPEFLIYFQGTGAADDSGLPNDRFFAVRPEGSVSTLKIQRTERGDSAVYLCASSLMGLAAETQYFGPGTRLLVL.